A single sample gave rise to the 27 T cell receptor beta chains below, sequenced in a study of T cells in Graves' hyperthyroidism and ophthalmopathy. The CDR3 regions of TCR beta were amplified from RNA transcripts. The HTBI primer set drove a first-round RT-PCR of the TCR CDR3. MiXCR, run by TCRdb on the multiplex PCR reads, gives a single entry per CDR3 protein. This repertoire shows around 350,000 distinct CDR3 sequences, approximately 13% found once; its top ten account for roughly 9.2%. Sequencing was carried out using blood. All receptors come from a woman younger than 35 with Graves' hyperthyroidism.

This clonotype showed up many times. The chain links TRBV28 to TRBJ2-1; the D gene could be TRBD1 or TRBD2 (6 bases each). The V and J ends lost 3 bases and 8 bases respectively, with 11 bases between them. This CDR3 contains 13 residues. The V gene's germline CDR1 is MDHEN and CDR2 SYDVKM. In nucleotides, the CDR3 is TGTGCCAGCAGTTTTAGGGGGGAGGATGAGCAGTTCTTC. Protein: CASSFRGEDEQFF. Together with reference TRBV28 and TRBJ2-1, the CDR3 gives the full variable domain: DVKVTQSSRYLVKRTGEKVFLECVQDMDHENMFWYRQDPGLGLRLIYFSYDVKMKEKGDIPEGYSVSREKKERFSLILESASTNQTSMYLCASSFRGEDEQFFGPGTRLTVL.

The genes are TRBV9 and TRBJ1-1, with TRBD1 matching 7 bases. Trimming took 4 bases from V and 5 from J; bases not matched to a gene: 11. Germline V CDR1 and CDR2: SGDLS, YYNGEE. The CDR3 loop spans 15 amino acids. This chain's CDR3 is CASSPIQGQLTEAFF. CDR3 DNA: TGTGCCAGCAGCCCAATACAGGGACAGTTGACTGAAGCTTTCTTT. Filled out from reference TRBV9 and TRBJ1-1, the complete variable domain reads DSGVTQTPKHLITATGQRVTLRCSPRSGDLSVYWYQQSLDQGLQFLIQYYNGEERAKGNILERFSAQQFPDLHSELNLSSLELGDSALYFCASSPIQGQLTEAFFGQGTRLTVV.

Many counts were recorded for this clonotype. CDR3 nucleotide sequence: TGTGCCAGCGTCAGGGGGAGGGGGCAAGAGACCCAGTACTTC. This sequence encodes CASVRGRGQETQYF. The chain carries TRBV6-2 or TRBV6-3 and TRBJ2-5; D tentatively fits TRBD1 or TRBD2 (7 bases each). The CDR3 runs to 14 residues. Germline CDR1 MNHEY, CDR2 SVGEGT. V was clipped by 8 bases and J by 2 bases, with 15 bases between them.

The V call is TRBV6-5, the J call TRBJ2-1; no reliable D call. V was clipped by 1 base and J by 9 bases, with 19 bases between them. CDR3 length: 16 residues. Germline V CDR1 and CDR2: MNHEY, SVGAGI. The CDR3 DNA sequence: TGTGCCAGCAGTTACTGCGTTCTAGAGGAATCTGGTGAGCAGTTCTTC. It codes for CASSYCVLEESGEQFF.

This clonotype was recorded many times. The V gene is TRBV28, the J gene TRBJ2-7; possibly TRBD2 for D (5 bases). There are 13 residues in the CDR3. The germline gives CDR1 MDHEN, CDR2 SYDVKM. The V end was cut by 5 bases, the J end by 3 bases, with 11 bases between. CDR3: CASSEGPNYEQYF. CDR3 sequence (DNA): TGTGCCAGCAGTGAGGGTCCCAACTACGAGCAGTACTTC.

This clonotype was counted many times. V is TRBV3-1 and J is TRBJ1-1, with D tentatively TRBD1 (6 bases). The CDR3 consists of 16 residues. V shed 3 bases and J shed 1 base, with 15 bases lying between them. Germline V gene sequence: CDR1 LGHDT, CDR2 YNNKEL (reference sequence). In nucleotides, the CDR3 is TGTGCCAGCAGCCACCTCCAAGGACAGCGGAACACTGAAGCTTTCTTT. Translation gives CASSHLQGQRNTEAFF. The full variable domain, with the rest looked up from reference TRBV3-1 and TRBJ1-1, is DTAVSQTPKYLVTQMGNDKSIKCEQNLGHDTMYWYKQDSKKFLKIMFSYNNKELIINETVPNRFSPKSPDKAHLNLHINSLELGDSAVYFCASSHLQGQRNTEAFFGQGTRLTVV.

This clonotype was detected many times. The chain has TRBV11-2 and TRBJ1-2; D unclear. Germline V gene data show CDR1 as SGHAT and CDR2 as FQNNGV. The germline V and J ends were trimmed by 4 bases and 8 bases, with 17 bases remaining between them. This CDR3 comprises 14 residues. CDR3 sequence (DNA): TGTGCCAGCAGCTCCCCGCGGGTGGGCAAGGGCTACACCTTC. The encoded protein is CASSSPRVGKGYTF.

The table lists this clonotype with many counts. The CDR3 is CASGSGTIRGWMNTEAFF. CDR3 nucleotide sequence: TGTGCCAGCGGATCAGGGACCATACGCGGATGGATGAACACTGAAGCTTTCTTT. J is TRBJ1-1 and V is TRBV2, with D maybe TRBD1 (5 bases). The CDR3 is 18 residues long. V lost 8 bases to trimming and J lost 0 bases, with 25 bases between them. Germline CDR1 and CDR2: SNHLY and FYNNEI. Filled out from reference TRBV2 and TRBJ1-1, the complete variable domain reads EPEVTQTPSHQVTQMGQEVILRCVPISNHLYFYWYRQILGQKVEFLVSFYNNEISEKSEIFDDQFSVERPDGSNFTLKIRSTKLEDSAMYFCASGSGTIRGWMNTEAFFGQGTRLTVV.

CDR3 sequence: CASRTPVVNSPLHF. In nucleotides, the CDR3 is TGTGCCAGCAGGACCCCGGTTGTTAATTCACCCCTCCACTTT. The V and J genes are TRBV12-3 or TRBV12-4 and TRBJ1-6; D gene unclear. V lost 6 bases and J 6 bases, leaving 12 bases between the germline ends. CDR3 length equals 14 residues.

This clonotype was counted only a few times. This chain connects TRBV7-2 to TRBJ2-2; D gene ambiguous. CDR1 and CDR2 (germline): SGHTA, FQGNSA. V lost 2 bases and J lost 7, with 14 bases in between. This CDR3 is built from 15 residues. CDR3 DNA: TGTGCCAGCAGCTTAAGGGTTCTGGACGGCGGGGAGCTGTTTTTT. This sequence encodes CASSLRVLDGGELFF.

The sample holds one count of this clonotype. This rearrangement joins TRBV9 to TRBJ2-1; D possibly corresponds to TRBD1 (5 bases). The J call is uncertain, as TRBJ2-7 better fits the DNA end. Germline V gene data show CDR1 as SGDLS and CDR2 as YYNGEE. The length of the CDR3 is 12 residues. The CDR3 loop is CASIGAYNEQYF. CDR3 nucleotide sequence: TGTGCCAGCATTGGGGCCTACAATGAGCAGTACTTC.

This CDR3 is CASSQDLAQKTAGTQYF. CDR3 nucleotide sequence: TGCGCCAGCAGCCAAGATCTAGCGCAAAAAACGGCGGGGACCCAGTACTTC. V and J are TRBV4-1 and TRBJ2-5, with D perhaps matching TRBD2 (6 bases). CDR1 and CDR2 (germline): MGHRA, YSYEKL. The CDR3 runs 17 residues. V lost 0 bases to trimming and J lost 7 bases, with 21 bases between them.

This clonotype has a count of ten or more. V is TRBV20-1 and J is TRBJ2-7, with a weak D call TRBD2 (5 bases). The CDR3 extends over 13 amino acids. Germline V gene lookup returns CDR1 DFQATT and CDR2 SNEGSKA (reference sequence). Between the trimmed V and J ends, which lost 1 base and 2 bases, there was a span of 9 bases. CDR3 region: CSARGLATYEQYF. The CDR3 DNA reads TGCAGTGCTAGAGGGCTAGCCACCTACGAGCAGTACTTC.

This clonotype was recorded many times. This chain connects TRBV28 to TRBJ1-2; D gene ambiguous. CDR3 length equals 15 residues. Germline V gene data show CDR1 as MDHEN and CDR2 as SYDVKM. V was pared by 7 bases and J by 1 base, with 16 bases between. CDR3 region: CASKFIQRINYGYTF. CDR3 coding DNA: TGTGCCAGCAAGTTTATACAGAGAATTAACTATGGCTACACCTTC.

This clonotype showed up many times. The chain is built from TRBV6-2 or TRBV6-3 and TRBJ2-5, with TRBD1 matching 7 bases. Losses at the gene ends were 6 bases for V and 5 bases for J; bases not matched to a gene: 6. The CDR3 spans 13 residues. Germline V lookup: CDR1 MNHEY, CDR2 SVGEGT. In nucleotides, the CDR3 is TGTGCCAGCAGAAGGGGGCTACAGGAGACCCAGTACTTC. This gives the protein CASRRGLQETQYF.

The chain joins TRBV5-5 to TRBJ2-1, with D perhaps assigned TRBD1 or TRBD2 (6 bases each). CDR1 is SGHKS, CDR2 YYEKEE, per germline (reference sequence). V was shortened by 4 bases and J by 9 bases, with 20 bases between the two germline ends. There are 15 residues in the CDR3. DNA of the CDR3: TGTGCCAGCAGCGGACGGATGGGGGGCTACGGTGAGCAGTTCTTC. This gives the protein CASSGRMGGYGEQFF.

There are many counts of this clonotype. The V call is TRBV6-1, the J call TRBJ2-7, with no clear D. V lost 6 bases, J lost 0 bases, and 12 bases lay in between. CDR3 length: 14 residues. Germline-derived CDR1 and CDR2 are MNHNS and SASEGT. The CDR3 bases are TGTGCCAGCAGAATGGATAGCAACTCCTACGAGCAGTACTTC. Translation: CASRMDSNSYEQYF.

Comments on this clonotype: Sequence at one end of the junction differs from germline and may be a read error. The J gene is TRBJ1-5, the V gene TRBV19; D unclear. The CDR3 totals 14 residues. The germline CDR1 and CDR2 sequences are LNHDA and SQIVND (reference sequence). DNA of the CDR3: TGTGCCAGTACCCTTGGCAGGAGTAATCAGCCCCAGAATTTT. Translation gives CASTLGRSNQPQNF.

At least ten counts were recorded for this clonotype. The chain is built from TRBV19 and TRBJ2-2; no clear D gene. V lost 4 bases to trimming and J lost 0 bases, with 9 bases between them. CDR3 length: 15 residues. Germline loops: CDR1 LNHDA, CDR2 SQIVND (reference sequence). CDR3 coding DNA: TGTGCCAGTAGTAGGTACTTCTCGAACACCGGGGAGCTGTTTTTT. The encoded protein is CASSRYFSNTGELFF.

In this sample, this clonotype turned up many times. The rearrangement links TRBV2 to TRBJ1-1, with 8 positions matching TRBD1. V shed 7 bases and J 4 bases; nucleotides not matched to a gene: 17. CDR3 length equals 17 residues. Germline V gives CDR1 SNHLY, CDR2 FYNNEI. As DNA, the CDR3 is TGTGCCAGCACTTTGACAGGGGAGGGTCGGCTCGGCACTGAAGCTTTCTTT. Translation gives CASTLTGEGRLGTEAFF.

This clonotype was recorded many times. V is TRBV24-1 and J is TRBJ2-7; TRBD1 matches 10 bases. V dropped 4 bases and J dropped 3; count of bases not matched to a gene: 8. The CDR3 totals 16 residues. From germline, CDR1 is KGHDR and CDR2 SFDVKD. The CDR3 coding sequence is TGTGCCACCAGTGAGCCGACAGGGGGCGGTTACTACGAGCAGTACTTC. Protein product: CATSEPTGGGYYEQYF.

The rearrangement links TRBV5-1 to TRBJ1-2, with D maybe TRBD1 (5 bases). The V gene lost 4 bases and the J gene lost 4 bases, with 5 bases spanning the gap. In germline, CDR1 is SGHRS, CDR2 YFSETQ. The CDR3 runs 11 residues. CDR3 loop: CASSGTYGYTF. In DNA form, the CDR3 reads TGCGCCAGCAGCGGGACCTATGGCTACACCTTC.

This clonotype occurred many times. The gene calls are TRBV7-3 and TRBJ2-1, with 14 bases fitting TRBD2. Germline trimming cut 1 base from V and 2 bases from J; bases unmatched to any gene: 7. Germline V gene lookup returns CDR1 SGHTA and CDR2 FQGTGA. The CDR3 totals 19 residues. The CDR3 coding sequence is TGTGCCAGCAGCTTAAGGCCCGGGACTAGCGGGAGTACCTACAATGAGCAGTTCTTC. Translating it yields CASSLRPGTSGSTYNEQFF.

This clonotype was found many times. The CDR3 sequence: CASSLALNRLAGTASYEQYF. The CDR3 nucleotides read TGTGCCAGCAGCTTAGCCCTTAATAGACTAGCGGGAACAGCTTCCTACGAGCAGTACTTC. The chain uses TRBV7-2 and TRBJ2-7, with 11 bases lining up with TRBD2. The germline V gene encodes CDR1 SGHTA and CDR2 FQGNSA. With 0 bases clipped from V and 1 base from J, the junction kept 14 bases outside the gene matches. This CDR3 is built from 20 residues.

This clonotype appeared a few times. The chain joins TRBV9 to TRBJ2-5, with 11 bases that match TRBD2. There are 15 residues in the CDR3. Per the germline V gene, CDR1 is SGDLS and CDR2 is YYNGEE. The V segment lost 1 base and the J segment 3 bases; nucleotides outside the gene matches: 2. CDR3 sequence (DNA): TGTGCCAGCAGCGTAAATAGCGGGGGGGAAGAGACCCAGTACTTC. Its translation is CASSVNSGGEETQYF.

The table lists this clonotype with a few counts. The rearrangement links TRBV4-2 to TRBJ2-7; D is perhaps TRBD1 (5 bases). V lost 0 bases to trimming and J lost 1 base, with 10 bases between them. The germline V gene has CDR1 LGHNA and CDR2 YNFKEQ. The CDR3 is 15 residues long. CDR3 amino acids: CASSQDTGLSYEQYF. DNA for the CDR3: TGTGCCAGCAGCCAAGATACAGGATTATCCTACGAGCAGTACTTC.

This clonotype has more than one count but fewer than ten. A read error is possible here, since a much larger clone lies one base away. This chain connects TRBV3-1 to TRBJ2-7, with D unresolved. Germline values: CDR1 LGHDT, CDR2 YNNKEL (reference sequence). CDR3 length equals 12 residues. Trimming left V 2 bases short and J 6 bases short, with 8 bases between. In nucleotides, the CDR3 is TGTGCCAGCAGCCAAACCAACTGCGAGCAGTACTTC. It yields the protein CASSQTNCEQYF.